One and the same sample provided the 30 T cell receptor beta chains below, sequenced in a study of shared clonotypes between healthy human individuals (dated by TCRdb to about 2020). Receptor libraries were prepared by the immunoSEQ multiplex PCR assay. TCRdb obtained this table from immuneACCESS and retained in-frame rearrangements with V and J assigned. These tables miss some clones; where compared with another copy, unresolved V genes account for less than half of the shortfall, and the remainder is unexplained. In this sample the table shows 2 million to 3 million clones, 90% to 95% of which occur a single time. Roughly 0.36% of the sample rests with the top ten. The sequencing input was naive CD4+ T cells from PBMCs. This sample's cell subset or site label indicates: CD45RA+ positively selected. These receptor sequences come from a man aged 18 to 29 in good health. Some clones in this sample may be carry-over from other donors' samples.

The V and J genes are TRBV4-1 and TRBJ2-7; D ambiguous. The V gene lost 1 base and the J gene lost 2 bases, with 12 bases spanning the gap. The CDR3 covers 15 residues. Germline CDR1 MGHRA, CDR2 YSYEKL. CDR3 DNA: TGCGCCAGCAGCCAAGTTGGCCCCTCACCCTACGAGCAGTACTTC. This sequence encodes CASSQVGPSPYEQYF.

This chain joins TRBV7-9 and TRBJ1-1, with D possibly matching TRBD1 (6 bases). Germline V lookup: CDR1 SEHNR, CDR2 FQNEAQ (reference sequence). V was trimmed by 9 bases and J by 11 bases, leaving 19 bases between them. There are 12 residues in the CDR3. CDR3 amino acids: CASTLEGGEAFF. CDR3 DNA sequence: TGTGCCAGTACCCTCGAGGGGGGAGAGGCTTTCTTT.

The chain couples TRBV7-9 to TRBJ2-5, with D tentatively TRBD1 (6 bases). V lost 5 bases to trimming and J lost 5 bases, with 21 bases between them. The CDR3 is made up of 16 amino acids. Looked up from germline, CDR1 is SEHNR and CDR2 is FQNEAQ (reference sequence). The CDR3 coding sequence is TGTGCCAGCAGCGGCGCACGCAGGGGTATCAGGGAGACCCAGTACTTC. Its protein is CASSGARRGIRETQYF. Looking up the rest from reference TRBV7-9 and TRBJ2-5 gives the full variable domain: DTGVSQNPRHKITKRGQNVTFRCDPISEHNRLYWYRQTLGQGPEFLTYFQNEAQLEKSRLLSDRFSAERPKGSFSTLEIQRTEQGDSAMYLCASSGARRGIRETQYFGPGTRLLVL.

The CDR3 is CASSLAKRETHEQFF. In DNA form, the CDR3 reads TGTGCCAGCAGCTTGGCTAAGCGGGAGACACATGAGCAGTTCTTC. The chain employs TRBV11-1 and TRBJ2-1; TRBD2 matches 8 bases. Germline values: CDR1 SGHAT, CDR2 FQDESV (reference sequence). The trim removed 3 bases at V and 8 bases at J, leaving 9 bases unmatched. The CDR3 extends over 15 amino acids.

The rearrangement joins TRBV11-3 to TRBJ2-1; D assignment may be TRBD1 or TRBD2 (5 bases each). The germline gives CDR1 SGHNT, CDR2 YENEEA. The CDR3 is 16 residues long. The ends were cut back, 5 bases at V and 4 bases at J, with 18 bases in the middle. The CDR3 nucleotides are TGTGCCAGCAGCATAAATCCCGGGACGGGTTACAATGAGCAGTTCTTC. Protein sequence: CASSINPGTGYNEQFF.

This clone was found a few times. At the DNA level, this CDR3 is encoded by other sequences in the same sample as well. The V and J genes are TRBV4-2 and TRBJ1-5; D remains ambiguous. Germline CDR1 and CDR2: LGHNA and YNFKEQ. V shed 6 bases and J shed 2 bases, with 8 bases lying between them. The CDR3 runs to 13 residues. In DNA, the CDR3 is TGTGCCAGCAGTCTGACGGGCAATCAGCCCCAGCATTTT. Protein product: CASSLTGNQPQHF.

The V call is TRBV6-1, the J call TRBJ1-4; D gene unclear. The CDR3 length is 14 residues. The V and J ends lost 6 bases and 3 bases respectively, with 11 bases between them. CDR1 is MNHNS and CDR2 is SASEGT in the germline V gene. CDR3 amino acids: CASRPNRPNEKLFF. Written as DNA, the CDR3 is TGTGCCAGCAGACCTAACCGCCCTAATGAAAAACTGTTTTTT.

This chain connects TRBV4-2 to TRBJ2-1; a weak D match, TRBD2 (6 bases). CDR1 and CDR2 (germline): LGHNA, YNFKEQ. The CDR3 spans 16 residues. V lost 4 bases to trimming and J lost 0 bases, with 13 bases between them. CDR3 protein: CASSPQTSVSYNEQFF. The CDR3 DNA is TGTGCCAGCAGCCCACAGACTAGTGTCTCCTACAATGAGCAGTTCTTC.

The chain links TRBV11-2 to TRBJ2-1; D is perhaps TRBD2 (5 bases). Deletions cut 6 bases from V and 5 bases from J, with 17 bases between. The CDR3 consists of 15 residues. Germline CDR1 and CDR2: SGHAT and FQNNGV. The DNA for the CDR3 is TGTGCCAGCAGGTTGTTTGAGGGCCCGAACAATGAGCAGTTCTTC. Protein sequence: CASRLFEGPNNEQFF.

This clone was counted a single time. Other DNA sequences within the sample encode an identical CDR3. The chain has TRBV7-9 and TRBJ2-7; unclear D gene. Per the germline V gene, CDR1 is SEHNR and CDR2 is FQNEAQ (reference sequence). The length of the CDR3 is 12 residues. V lost 0 bases, J lost 3 bases, and 3 bases lay in between. In DNA form, the CDR3 reads TGTGCCAGCAGCTTAGCCCGCTACGAGCAGTACTTC. Translated, it gives CASSLARYEQYF. Based on the CDR3 plus reference TRBV7-9 and TRBJ2-7, the full variable domain is DTGVSQNPRHKITKRGQNVTFRCDPISEHNRLYWYRQTLGQGPEFLTYFQNEAQLEKSRLLSDRFSAERPKGSFSTLEIQRTEQGDSAMYLCASSLARYEQYFGPGTRLTVT.

The CDR3 is CASSLLAEPPVRAAQYF. CDR3 nucleotide sequence: TGTGCCAGCAGCTTGCTAGCTGAGCCCCCCGTTCGTGCGGCCCAGTACTTC. The chain employs TRBV5-6 and TRBJ2-5, with D maybe TRBD2 (5 bases). This CDR3 comprises 17 residues. Trimming left V 1 base short and J 9 bases short, with 25 bases between. Per the germline V gene, CDR1 is SGHDT and CDR2 is YYEEEE.

The rearrangement uses TRBV6-1 and TRBJ2-7; 7 nucleotides align to TRBD1. The CDR3 runs to 15 residues. The germline V gene encodes CDR1 MNHNS and CDR2 SASEGT. V lost 5 bases to trimming and J lost 4 bases; unmatched junction nucleotides: 11. In DNA form, the CDR3 reads TGTGCCAGCAGTCCCCGATCTCAGGGGGAGTACGAGCAGTACTTC. Protein sequence: CASSPRSQGEYEQYF.

V usage is TRBV7-6 and J usage is TRBJ2-1, with D uncertain. The germline V gene has CDR1 SGHVS and CDR2 FNYEAQ. CDR3 length: 15 residues. Trimming pared 2 bases from V and 0 bases from J, leaving 8 bases between. The CDR3 nucleotides are TGTGCCAGCAGCTTAATACAAAGCTCCTACAATGAGCAGTTCTTC. Residues: CASSLIQSSYNEQFF.

The rearrangement uses TRBV25-1 and TRBJ2-1; D may be TRBD2 (7 bases). This CDR3 has 16 residues. Germline lookup yields CDR1 MGHDK and CDR2 SYGVNS. V was pared by 2 bases and J by 3 bases, with 14 bases between. In nucleotides, the CDR3 is TGTGCCAGCAGTGAAAGGGGGGGACTCAGCTACAATGAGCAGTTCTTC. It encodes CASSERGGLSYNEQFF. The complete variable domain, with remaining parts taken from reference TRBV25-1 and TRBJ2-1, reads EADIYQTPRYLVIGTGKKITLECSQTMGHDKMYWYQQDPGMELHLIHYSYGVNSTEKGDLSSESTVSRIRTEHFPLTLESARPSHTSQYLCASSERGGLSYNEQFFGPGTRLTVL.

The CDR3: CASSPGRGANVLTF. As DNA, the CDR3 is TGTGCCAGCAGTCCAGGGCGGGGGGCCAACGTCCTGACTTTC. This rearrangement joins TRBV6-5 to TRBJ2-6; maybe TRBD1 (5 bases). The ends were cut back, 5 bases at V and 4 bases at J, with 9 bases in the middle. Germline V gives CDR1 MNHEY, CDR2 SVGAGI. The CDR3 runs 14 residues.

The chain uses TRBV2 and TRBJ2-3, with D uncertain. Trimming removed 7 bases from V and 2 bases from J, with 10 bases in between. This CDR3 has 13 residues. From germline, CDR1 is SNHLY and CDR2 FYNNEI. The CDR3 protein is CASTQRLTDTQYF. CDR3 nucleotides: TGTGCCAGCACTCAGCGTCTCACAGATACGCAGTATTTT.

The rearrangement links TRBV2 to TRBJ2-7; 13 positions agree with TRBD2. CDR1 and CDR2 (germline): SNHLY, FYNNEI. V trimming: 7 bases; J trimming: 6 bases; junction bases outside the gene matches: 9. This CDR3 contains 15 residues. The CDR3 region is CASMRTSGGPGEQYF. The CDR3 DNA reads TGTGCCAGCATGCGGACTAGCGGGGGCCCTGGCGAGCAGTACTTC.

Note on this clone: This sample also contains other DNA sequences that code for the same CDR3. The rearrangement joins TRBV2 to TRBJ2-2, with 7 positions matching TRBD1. This CDR3 spans 15 amino acids. V was clipped by 6 bases and J by 2 bases; unmatched bases: 6. Germline V gives CDR1 SNHLY, CDR2 FYNNEI. CDR3 protein: CASRPGTVNTGELFF. DNA for the CDR3: TGTGCCAGCAGACCCGGGACAGTAAACACCGGGGAGCTGTTTTTT.

CDR3 coding DNA: TGTGCCTGCTCGGGACTAGCGGGGGGGGAGACCCAGTACTTC. This gives the protein CACSGLAGGETQYF. V and J are TRBV30 and TRBJ2-5, with 16 bases that match TRBD2. Trimming removed 6 bases from V and 5 bases from J; junction bases left unmatched: 3. Germline V lookup: CDR1 GTSNPN, CDR2 SVGIG (reference sequence). The CDR3 extends over 14 amino acids.

The chain joins TRBV11-3 to TRBJ2-3, with D perhaps TRBD1 or TRBD2 (6 bases each). Trimming removed 2 bases from V and 5 bases from J, with 11 bases in between. This CDR3 spans 14 amino acids. The V gene's germline CDR1 is SGHNT and CDR2 YENEEA. The CDR3 sequence is CASSLQGRGDTQYF. Written as DNA, the CDR3 is TGTGCCAGCAGCTTACAGGGGCGGGGAGATACGCAGTATTTT.

Concerning this clone itself: The sample contains more than one DNA sequence encoding this CDR3. The V call is TRBV5-1, the J call TRBJ2-5; D is possibly TRBD1 (6 bases). The CDR3 has 12 residues. Trimming removed 4 bases from V and 4 bases from J, with 8 bases in between. Germline CDR1 reads SGHRS; CDR2 reads YFSETQ. As DNA, the CDR3 is TGCGCCAGCAGCCCACAGGGAGAGACCCAGTACTTC. It encodes CASSPQGETQYF. Complete variable domain (other parts from reference TRBV5-1 and TRBJ2-5): KAGVTQTPRYLIKTRGQQVTLSCSPISGHRSVSWYQQTPGQGLQFLFEYFSETQRNKGNFPGRFSGRQFSNSRSEMNVSTLELGDSALYLCASSPQGETQYFGPGTRLLVL.

There are a few counts of this clone. The chain couples TRBV30 to TRBJ1-1; a possible D gene is TRBD1 (5 bases). In germline, CDR1 is GTSNPN, CDR2 SVGIG (reference sequence). CDR3 length equals 16 residues. The germline V and J ends were trimmed by 0 bases and 4 bases, with 18 bases remaining between them. This chain's CDR3 is CAWSVRAGLTITEAFF. CDR3 sequence (DNA): TGTGCCTGGAGTGTACGTGCAGGGCTAACGATCACTGAAGCTTTCTTT.

V gene TRBV5-6 combines with J gene TRBJ2-3, with 7 nucleotides matching TRBD2. The CDR3 runs to 19 residues. Germline-derived CDR1 and CDR2 are SGHDT and YYEEEE. The J segment lost 2 bases and the V segment lost 3 bases, leaving 18 bases of the junction unmatched. CDR3 coding DNA: TGTGCCAGCAGCTCCGAGGGCCAGTGGGACTACTGGGACACAGATACGCAGTATTTT. Its translation is CASSSEGQWDYWDTDTQYF.

The CDR3 DNA reads as TGTGCCAGCAGGGGTTTCGGGCAGGGCGCCGGGGAGCTGTTTTTT. Its translation is CASRGFGQGAGELFF. The J gene is TRBJ2-2, the V gene TRBV11-2; D may be TRBD1 (5 bases). Per the germline V gene, CDR1 is SGHAT and CDR2 is FQNNGV. The CDR3 has 15 residues. Trimming cost V 6 bases and J 6 bases, with 17 bases left between them.

The rearrangement uses TRBV5-4 and TRBJ2-3, with 10 bases matching TRBD1. This CDR3 contains 18 residues. With V trimmed by 3 bases and J by 2 bases, 12 bases remained unmatched. Germline V lookup: CDR1 SGHNT, CDR2 YYREEE (reference sequence). The CDR3 sequence: CASSYPAGDRGATDTQYF. The CDR3 DNA sequence: TGTGCCAGCAGCTACCCAGCCGGGGACAGGGGTGCCACAGATACGCAGTATTTT.

The J gene is TRBJ2-1, the V gene TRBV18; D is unresolved. Deletions cut 0 bases from V and 6 bases from J, with 12 bases between. CDR3 size: 15 residues. Germline V gene data show CDR1 as KGHSH and CDR2 as LQKENI. CDR3 amino acids: CASSPPSSAGNEQFF. The DNA of the CDR3 is TGTGCCAGCTCACCACCGAGCTCAGCCGGCAATGAGCAGTTCTTC.

Regarding this clone: Since the CDR3 does not end with the conserved phenylalanine or tryptophan, this likely comes from a read error. Here the CDR3 reads CSVPGDGYTL. CDR3 sequence (DNA): TGCAGCGTTCCAGGTGATGGCTACACCCTC. The V and J genes are TRBV29-1 and TRBJ1-2; no definite D call. V was cut by 5 bases and J by 6 bases, with 7 bases left in between. The CDR3 runs 10 residues. The V gene's germline CDR1 is SQVTM and CDR2 ANQGSEA.

This clone was counted once. This chain uses TRBV27 with TRBJ2-7; D remains ambiguous. The CDR3 has 13 amino acids. Deletions cut 3 bases from V and 3 bases from J, with 9 bases between. Germline CDR1 and CDR2: MNHEY and SMNVEV (reference sequence). The CDR3 here is CASSLVYGYEQYF. The CDR3, as DNA: TGTGCCAGCAGTTTGGTTTACGGCTACGAGCAGTACTTC.

V is TRBV5-1 and J is TRBJ1-2; no reliable D call. Between the trimmed V and J ends, which lost 4 bases and 0 bases, there was a span of 13 bases. Germline CDR1 reads SGHRS; CDR2 reads YFSETQ. This CDR3 has 15 residues. CDR3 nucleotide sequence: TGCGCCAGCAGCGTGGATTACCGTCCTAACTATGGCTACACCTTC. As protein: CASSVDYRPNYGYTF.

V gene TRBV30 combines with J gene TRBJ2-7; 10 positions match TRBD2. CDR3 length: 18 amino acids. Trimming took 4 bases from V and 3 from J; bases not matched to a gene: 18. CDR1 and CDR2 from the germline V gene are GTSNPN and SVGIG (reference sequence). CDR3 in DNA: TGTGCCTGGACAAGAAGGCGGCTAGCGGGAGTGAACCACTACGAGCAGTACTTC. As protein: CAWTRRRLAGVNHYEQYF. Based on the CDR3 plus reference TRBV30 and TRBJ2-7, the full variable domain is SQTIHQWPATLVQPVGSPLSLECTVEGTSNPNLYWYRQAAGRGLQLLFYSVGIGQISSEVPQNLSASRPQDRQFILSSKKLLLSDSGFYLCAWTRRRLAGVNHYEQYFGPGTRLTVT.